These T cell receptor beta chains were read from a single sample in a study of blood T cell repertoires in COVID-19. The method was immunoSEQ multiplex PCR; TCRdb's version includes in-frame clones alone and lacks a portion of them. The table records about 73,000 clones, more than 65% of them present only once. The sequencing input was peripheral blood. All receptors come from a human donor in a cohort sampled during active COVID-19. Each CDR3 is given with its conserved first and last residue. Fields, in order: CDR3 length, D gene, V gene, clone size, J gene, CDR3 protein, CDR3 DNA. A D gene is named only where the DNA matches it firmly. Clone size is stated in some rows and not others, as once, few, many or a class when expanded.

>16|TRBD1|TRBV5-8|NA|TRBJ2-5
CASSLGTGGLQETQYF
TGTGCCAGCAGCTTAGGGACAGGCGGACTCCAAGAGACCCAGTACTTC
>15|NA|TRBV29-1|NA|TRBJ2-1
CSPLALPDIYNEQFF
TGCAGCCCGTTGGCCCTCCCGGACATCTACAATGAGCAGTTCTTC
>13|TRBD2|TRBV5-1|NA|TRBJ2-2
CASTTSGTGELFF
TGCGCCAGCACGACTAGCGGTACCGGGGAGCTGTTTTTT
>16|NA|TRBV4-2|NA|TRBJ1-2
CASSQAAGDYNYGYTF
TGTGCCAGCAGCCAAGCCGCAGGGGACTACAACTATGGCTACACCTTC
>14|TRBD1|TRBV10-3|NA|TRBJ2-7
CATGGQDLPYEQYF
TGTGCCACCGGTGGACAGGATCTACCGTACGAGCAGTACTTC
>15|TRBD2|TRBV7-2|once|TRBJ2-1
CASSPAGGSYNEQFF
TGTGCCAGCAGCCCAGCGGGGGGCTCCTACAATGAGCAGTTCTTC
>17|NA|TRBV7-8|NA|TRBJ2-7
CASSLTRRQTPTSGQYF
TGTGCCAGCAGCTTAACTCGCCGACAGACACCTACCTCAGGGCAGTACTTC
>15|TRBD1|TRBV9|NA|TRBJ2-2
CASSVLTGATGELFF
TGTGCCAGCAGCGTATTGACAGGGGCCACCGGGGAGCTGTTTTTT
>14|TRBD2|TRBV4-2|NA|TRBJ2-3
CASSQDGGSGPQYF
TGTGCCAGCAGCCAAGACGGGGGGAGCGGGCCGCAGTATTTT
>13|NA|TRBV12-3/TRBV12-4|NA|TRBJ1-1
CASSRDRDTEAFF
TGTGCCAGCAGTCGAGACAGAGACACTGAAGCTTTCTTT
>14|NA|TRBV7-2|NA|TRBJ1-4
CASSPQGRVEKLFF
TGTGCCAGCAGCCCGCAGGGGCGGGTTGAAAAACTGTTTTTT
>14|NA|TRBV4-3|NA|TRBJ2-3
CASSQDRVADTQYF
TGCGCCAGCAGCCAAGATCGAGTTGCAGATACGCAGTATTTT